The 15 T cell receptor beta chains below were found in one sample sequenced in a study of blood T cell repertoires in COVID-19. Method: immunoSEQ multiplex PCR; TCRdb's copy keeps in-frame clones and lacks some. The top ten clones hold around 2.1% of a sample with about 100,000 clones, approximately 89% of them seen once. Sequences were obtained from peripheral blood. The receptors were gathered from a man aged 45-65 years with active COVID-19.

The genes are TRBV2 and TRBJ1-1, with 8 bases fitting TRBD1. This CDR3 has 13 residues. The germline V gene has CDR1 SNHLY and CDR2 FYNNEI. The CDR3: CASGQALNTEAFF. DNA of the CDR3: TGTGCTTCGGGACAGGCCTTGAACACTGAAGCTTTCTTT.

The genes are TRBV5-4 and TRBJ2-2, with 7 positions matching TRBD1. V lost 4 bases and J lost 1; bases outside the gene matches: 7. CDR1 SGHNT and CDR2 YYREEE come from the germline V gene (reference sequence). The CDR3 consists of 16 residues. CDR3 sequence (DNA): TGTGCCAGCAGCACTCAACACAGGGGGAACACCGGGGAGCTGTTTTTT. Translated, it gives CASSTQHRGNTGELFF.

This clone was found once. CDR3 amino acids: CASSLGGNQETQYF. The DNA of the CDR3 is TGTGCCAGCAGCTTAGGAGGGAACCAAGAGACCCAGTACTTC. The rearrangement joins TRBV7-9 to TRBJ2-5; a weak D match, TRBD2 (5 bases). Germline assignment: CDR1 SEHNR and CDR2 FQNEAQ (reference sequence). The germline V and J ends were trimmed by 1 base and 0 bases, with 6 bases remaining between them. The CDR3 has 14 amino acids.

The CDR3 sequence: CASTQGVNSNQPQHF. In nucleotides, the CDR3 is TGTGCCAGTACCCAGGGGGTGAATAGCAATCAGCCCCAGCATTTT. The chain couples TRBV19 to TRBJ1-5; 7 bases are shared with TRBD1. Germline loops: CDR1 LNHDA, CDR2 SQIVND (reference sequence). The J segment lost 0 bases and the V segment lost 7 bases, leaving 6 bases of the junction unmatched. The CDR3 sequence is 15 residues long.

V gene TRBV5-1 combines with J gene TRBJ1-1, with D hard to call. Trimming cost V 4 bases and J 2 bases, with 12 bases left between them. The CDR3 extends over 14 amino acids. Germline CDR1 SGHRS, CDR2 YFSETQ. The CDR3, as DNA: TGCGCCAGCAGCCCCTTTAGCGGCAACACTGAAGCTTTCTTT. It is translated as CASSPFSGNTEAFF.

This chain uses TRBV5-4 with TRBJ2-5; TRBD2 might be the D (6 bases). The CDR3 contains 15 residues. The germline V gene encodes CDR1 SGHNT and CDR2 YYREEE (reference sequence). V was clipped by 0 bases and J by 1 base, with 10 bases between them. This chain's CDR3 is CASSLAGGSQETQYF. The DNA for the CDR3 is TGTGCCAGCAGCTTGGCCGGGGGTTCCCAAGAGACCCAGTACTTC.

J is TRBJ1-1 and V is TRBV7-9; maybe TRBD1 (6 bases). The V gene lost 2 bases and the J gene lost 5 bases, with 18 bases spanning the gap. The CDR3 contains 16 residues. From germline, CDR1 is SEHNR and CDR2 FQNEAQ (reference sequence). The CDR3 spells CASSLFRGIAWTEAFF. In DNA form, the CDR3 reads TGTGCCAGCAGCTTATTTAGGGGGATTGCGTGGACTGAAGCTTTCTTT. Using reference TRBV7-9 and TRBJ1-1 for the parts outside the CDR3, the full variable domain is DTGVSQNPRHKITKRGQNVTFRCDPISEHNRLYWYRQTLGQGPEFLTYFQNEAQLEKSRLLSDRFSAERPKGSFSTLEIQRTEQGDSAMYLCASSLFRGIAWTEAFFGQGTRLTVV.

This chain's CDR3 is CASSPAGGHEQYF. The CDR3 bases are TGTGCCAGCAGCCCAGCGGGGGGGCATGAGCAGTACTTC. The chain recombines TRBV5-4 with TRBJ2-7; TRBD2 matches 10 bases. The germline V gene encodes CDR1 SGHNT and CDR2 YYREEE (reference sequence). J was trimmed by 7 bases and V by 4 bases; bases with no gene match: 5. This CDR3 contains 13 residues.

V and J are TRBV7-2 and TRBJ2-3, with D perhaps TRBD2 (6 bases). CDR3 length: 14 amino acids. V lost 5 bases and J 3 bases, leaving 12 bases between the germline ends. In germline, CDR1 is SGHTA, CDR2 FQGNSA. The CDR3 loop is CASSLGAGTDTQYF. CDR3 nucleotide sequence: TGTGCCAGCAGCCTTGGGGCGGGAACAGATACGCAGTATTTT.

J is TRBJ2-5 and V is TRBV6-5; TRBD2 matches 12 bases. V shed 6 bases and J 5 bases; nucleotides not matched to a gene: 7. Germline values: CDR1 MNHEY, CDR2 SVGAGI. CDR3 length equals 15 residues. In DNA form, the CDR3 reads TGTGCCAGCAGGTGGTCTAGCGGGAGGGGGGAGACCCAGTACTTC. This encodes CASRWSSGRGETQYF.

This clone was recorded once. This chain links TRBV5-1 with TRBJ2-1, with a tentative D call TRBD2 (6 bases). V dropped 0 bases and J dropped 6 bases, with 16 bases sitting between them. In germline, CDR1 is SGHRS, CDR2 YFSETQ. CDR3 length: 16 residues. In DNA form, the CDR3 reads TGCGCCAGCAGCTTGGAAACGGGAGTATCGGGCAATGAGCAGTTCTTC. As protein: CASSLETGVSGNEQFF.

This clone was counted ten times or more. This rearrangement joins TRBV19 to TRBJ2-1; perhaps TRBD2 as D (5 bases). The CDR3 runs 14 residues. Germline V gene sequence: CDR1 LNHDA, CDR2 SQIVND (reference sequence). V was shortened by 1 base and J by 10 bases, with 14 bases between the two germline ends. The CDR3: CASSIGGLLGEQFF. The CDR3 DNA reads TGTGCCAGTAGTATAGGAGGACTCCTGGGCGAGCAGTTCTTC.

This chain uses TRBV6-5 with TRBJ2-3; D might be TRBD1 (6 bases). The V end lost 5 bases, the J end lost 1 base, and 13 bases lay between the germline ends. Per the germline V gene, CDR1 is MNHEY and CDR2 is SVGAGI. The CDR3 covers 15 residues. This CDR3 is CASSLQGGGTDTQYF. The CDR3 DNA reads as TGTGCCAGCAGTCTACAGGGTGGGGGCACAGATACGCAGTATTTT.

The CDR3 DNA reads TGTGCCAGCAGCCAAAATGAGGGACTAGCGGGAGGGAATACCGGGGAGCTGTTTTTT. This gives the protein CASSQNEGLAGGNTGELFF. V usage is TRBV4-2 and J usage is TRBJ2-2, with TRBD2 matching over 16 bases. The V and J ends lost 2 bases and 5 bases, in that order; junction bases with no gene match: 8. The CDR3 length is 19 residues. The germline V gene encodes CDR1 LGHNA and CDR2 YNFKEQ.

V usage is TRBV21-1 and J usage is TRBJ2-3; the D call of TRBD2 is as the table states it, not checked on the DNA. TRBV21-1 is tagged as a pseudogene. The CDR3 contains 18 residues. CDR3 bases: TGTGCCAGCAGCAAAGTAGGACTAGGTCGCCGGGACACAGATACGCAGTATTTT. It is translated as CASSKVGLGRRDTDTQYF.